The 7 T cell receptor beta chains given below trace back to one sample, sequenced in a study of a mutant IDH1 vaccine in newly diagnosed glioma. Assay used: immunoSEQ multiplex PCR; TCRdb lists only in-frame clones, some missing. The sample consists of some 11,000 clones, approximately 88% of them appearing once. The antigens of these receptors remain unknown. Sample time point: week 23, last vaccination. Vaccinated patients received 300 ug of mutant IDH1 20-mer peptide per dose, with topical imiquimod. This material consisted of PBMCs, taken from a glioma patient whose treatment included an IDH1 peptide vaccine. These receptors were taken from a woman aged 40-49 years with glioma. Some clones in this sample may be carry-over from other donors' samples.

The chain employs TRBV6-1 and TRBJ1-3; D might be TRBD1 (6 bases). V was trimmed by 4 bases and J by 0 bases, leaving 10 bases between them. The germline V gene has CDR1 MNHNS and CDR2 SASEGT. This CDR3 contains 15 residues. The CDR3 DNA reads as TGTGCCAGCAGTGGCGAGGGGGGCTCTGGAAACACCATATATTTT. This sequence encodes CASSGEGGSGNTIYF.

The V gene is TRBV21-1, the J gene TRBJ1-4. TRBV21-1 is a pseudogene. The CDR3 is made up of 12 amino acids. The CDR3 here is CASREGNEKLFF. The CDR3 DNA sequence: TGTGCCAGCAGGGAGGGGAATGAAAAACTGTTTTTT.

This clone was seen only a few times. The chain links TRBV27 to TRBJ2-7, with 10 nucleotides matching TRBD1. V trimming: 3 bases; J trimming: 6 bases; junction bases outside the gene matches: 2. Germline V lookup: CDR1 MNHEY, CDR2 SMNVEV (reference sequence). The length of the CDR3 is 13 residues. The CDR3 sequence is CASSLTGGIEQYF. The CDR3 nucleotides are TGTGCCAGCAGTTTGACAGGGGGCATCGAGCAGTACTTC.

V usage is TRBV7-2 and J usage is TRBJ1-3; D uncertain. Trimming left V 5 bases short and J 2 bases short, with 10 bases between. Per germline, CDR1 SGHTA and CDR2 FQGNSA. This CDR3 is built from 14 residues. CDR3 residues: CASSETTAGNTIYF. CDR3 DNA sequence: TGTGCCAGCAGCGAAACGACGGCTGGAAACACCATATATTTT.

This clone has just one count. V and J are TRBV4-1 and TRBJ1-1; D not certain. Trimming pared 0 bases from V and 10 bases from J, leaving 12 bases between. CDR3 length equals 13 residues. The germline V gene has CDR1 MGHRA and CDR2 YSYEKL. The CDR3 DNA follows: TGCGCCAGCAGCCAAGAAAGGACGGCTCCAGCTTTCTTT. This codes for CASSQERTAPAFF.

V gene TRBV5-1 combines with J gene TRBJ2-7; D tentatively reads TRBD1 or TRBD2 (5 bases each). Deletions cut 2 bases from V and 6 bases from J, with 9 bases between. Looked up from germline, CDR1 is SGHRS and CDR2 is YFSETQ. The CDR3 extends over 12 amino acids. The CDR3 loop is CASSFKGTEQYF. CDR3 in DNA: TGCGCCAGCAGCTTTAAAGGGACCGAGCAGTACTTC.

V is TRBV4-2 and J is TRBJ1-2, with 8 bases identical to TRBD1. The CDR3 runs to 19 residues. The V gene's germline CDR1 is LGHNA and CDR2 YNFKEQ. V dropped 0 bases and J dropped 0; count of bases not matched to a gene: 12. The CDR3 here is CASSQERWGGTGANYGYTF. The CDR3 bases are TGTGCCAGCAGCCAAGAAAGATGGGGCGGGACAGGAGCTAACTATGGCTACACCTTC.